The 28 T cell receptor beta chains presented below share a single source sample, sequenced in a study of CD8+ T cells in alopecia areata. Sample treatment: oral pan-JAK inhibitor, 5-10 mg twice daily. RNA extraction was followed by reverse transcription into cDNA, which acted as the sequencing template. The data were produced by immunoSEQ multiplex PCR, yet TCRdb's version contains in-frame clones alone and is incomplete. The data contain about 200,000 clones, roughly two fifths of them seen just once; the ten biggest clones take up 0.48%. Sequenced here: CD4+ T cells sorted from blood, sampled between weeks 30 and 35, from a patient treated with tofacitinib. The receptor source for this set is a human donor with alopecia areata.

The chain combines TRBV14 with TRBJ2-7; D may be TRBD1 (5 bases). Per germline, CDR1 SGHDN and CDR2 FVKESK. V lost 1 base and J lost 11, with 12 bases in between. The CDR3 loop spans 12 amino acids. The DNA for the CDR3 is TGTGCCAGCAGCCAAGTTGGGGCTTCAGAGTACTTC. Translated, it gives CASSQVGASEYF.

This clone occurred a few times. The chain carries TRBV2 and TRBJ2-1; TRBD2 matches 10 bases. V trimming: 6 bases; J trimming: 4 bases; junction bases outside the gene matches: 6. CDR1 SNHLY and CDR2 FYNNEI come from the germline V gene. The CDR3 loop spans 15 amino acids. The CDR3 nucleotides are TGTGCCAGCAGGAGCGGGAGGGCCGTTTACAATGAGCAGTTCTTC. It translates to CASRSGRAVYNEQFF.

V is TRBV5-4 and J is TRBJ1-1; D is undetermined. CDR3 length: 14 amino acids. The V and J ends lost 0 bases and 3 bases respectively, with 9 bases between them. The germline CDR1 and CDR2 sequences are SGHNT and YYREEE (reference sequence). CDR3 in amino acids: CASSLDGRHTEAFF. DNA of the CDR3: TGTGCCAGCAGCTTGGACGGGCGTCACACTGAAGCTTTCTTT.

Only one count was recorded for this clone. The genes are TRBV11-2 and TRBJ2-3, with D possibly being TRBD1 or TRBD2 (5 bases each). Germline CDR1 SGHAT, CDR2 FQNNGV. The CDR3 consists of 18 residues. Trimming stripped 4 bases from V and 3 bases from J, with 23 bases between. The CDR3: CASSSDRFSGTSTDTQYF. Written as DNA, the CDR3 is TGTGCCAGCAGCTCCGACCGCTTTTCCGGGACGTCTACAGATACGCAGTATTTT.

The chain recombines TRBV30 with TRBJ1-2, with D uncertain. The CDR3 spans 13 residues. Germline-derived CDR1 and CDR2 are GTSNPN and SVGIG (reference sequence). Trimming cost V 4 bases and J 4 bases, with 13 bases left between them. DNA of the CDR3: TGTGCCTGGATCCAACGGGGAGCCTATGGCTACACCTTC. The encoded protein is CAWIQRGAYGYTF.

This clone has only a few counts. CDR3 coding DNA: TGTGCCAGCAGTTATATTGGCGGGGCACACACAGATACGCAGTATTTT. Translating gives CASSYIGGAHTDTQYF. V usage is TRBV6-5 and J usage is TRBJ2-3, with D perhaps TRBD2 (6 bases). The CDR3 runs to 16 residues. The germline V and J ends were trimmed by 3 bases and 2 bases, with 15 bases remaining between them. The germline V gene encodes CDR1 MNHEY and CDR2 SVGAGI.

This clone was observed a handful of times. J is TRBJ2-7 and V is TRBV6-1; the D gene is possibly TRBD2 (6 bases). CDR3 length equals 15 residues. Between the trimmed V and J ends, which lost 7 bases and 1 base, there was a span of 17 bases. Per the germline V gene, CDR1 is MNHNS and CDR2 is SASEGT. The CDR3 nucleotides are TGTGCCAGCATCCTTTACCGGGACTCTTCCTACGAGCAGTACTTC. This translates into CASILYRDSSYEQYF.

This clone showed up just a few times. The rearrangement links TRBV29-1 to TRBJ2-1; the match to TRBD1 covers 8 bases. The germline V gene has CDR1 SQVTM and CDR2 ANQGSEA. Germline trimming cut 0 bases from V and 9 bases from J; bases unmatched to any gene: 4. The CDR3 covers 13 residues. The CDR3 DNA follows: TGCAGCGTTGAAGAGGGAACAGGGGGTGAGCAGTTCTTC. The encoded protein is CSVEEGTGGEQFF.

This clone has just a few counts. V is TRBV5-4 and J is TRBJ1-2; D perhaps matches TRBD1 (5 bases). Germline V gene lookup returns CDR1 SGHNT and CDR2 YYREEE (reference sequence). V lost 3 bases and J 4 bases, leaving 13 bases between the germline ends. The CDR3 covers 14 residues. The DNA of the CDR3 is TGTGCCAGCAGCTCCCCCAGCAGGGCCTATGGCTACACCTTC. Translating it yields CASSSPSRAYGYTF.

This chain joins TRBV18 and TRBJ1-5; D call uncertain. The CDR3 extends over 15 amino acids. The germline V gene encodes CDR1 KGHSH and CDR2 LQKENI. The V end was cut by 3 bases, the J end by 3 bases, with 12 bases between. The DNA of the CDR3 is TGTGCCAGCTCACCGGTTTGGGGATTCAATCAGCCCCAGCATTTT. This translates into CASSPVWGFNQPQHF.

The chain couples TRBV29-1 to TRBJ1-2, with 10 positions matching TRBD1. Trimming at V came to 7 bases and at J to 5 bases, leaving 4 bases not matched to a gene. CDR1 SQVTM and CDR2 ANQGSEA come from the germline V gene. CDR3 length: 12 residues. The CDR3 loop is CSGGTGEYGYTF. Here the CDR3 DNA reads TGCAGCGGCGGGACAGGGGAGTATGGCTACACCTTC. The whole variable domain, remainder taken from reference TRBV29-1 and TRBJ1-2, is SAVISQKPSRDICQRGTSLTIQCQVDSQVTMMFWYRQQPGQSLTLIATANQGSEATYESGFVIDKFPISRPNLTFSTLTVSNMSPEDSSIYLCSGGTGEYGYTFGSGTRLTVV.

The CDR3, as DNA: TGTGCCAGCAGCCAAGTACAAGGACAGGGGGACTATGGCTACACCTTC. Its translation: CASSQVQGQGDYGYTF. V gene TRBV4-2 combines with J gene TRBJ1-2; 10 bases align to TRBD1. This CDR3 is built from 16 residues. V lost 1 base and J lost 3; bases outside the gene matches: 5. Germline V CDR1 and CDR2: LGHNA, YNFKEQ.

This sequence joins TRBV29-1 and TRBJ2-5; TRBD2 is a possible D gene (5 bases). Germline loops: CDR1 SQVTM, CDR2 ANQGSEA. This CDR3 has 12 residues. V was pared by 6 bases and J by 2 bases, with 10 bases between. The CDR3 region has the DNA TGCAGCGTGACCGGCGGGCAAGAGACCCAGTACTTC. It specifies CSVTGGQETQYF. The complete variable domain, with remaining parts taken from reference TRBV29-1 and TRBJ2-5, reads SAVISQKPSRDICQRGTSLTIQCQVDSQVTMMFWYRQQPGQSLTLIATANQGSEATYESGFVIDKFPISRPNLTFSTLTVSNMSPEDSSIYLCSVTGGQETQYFGPGTRLLVL.

This clone was seen only a few times. The V call is TRBV29-1, the J call TRBJ2-5, with 10 bases lining up with TRBD1. CDR1 is SQVTM and CDR2 is ANQGSEA in the germline V gene. V lost 4 bases to trimming and J lost 1 base; unmatched junction nucleotides: 3. CDR3 length equals 14 residues. The CDR3 DNA reads TGCAGCGTTGGCCGGGACAGGGGCCAAGAGACCCAGTACTTC. It specifies CSVGRDRGQETQYF.

A few counts support this clone. This chain uses TRBV5-6 with TRBJ2-4; maybe TRBD2 (5 bases). CDR1 and CDR2 (germline): SGHDT, YYEEEE. The CDR3 has 15 amino acids. Trimming removed 6 bases from V and 8 bases from J, with 21 bases in between. CDR3 loop: CASNRRGSSAYIQYF. CDR3 DNA sequence: TGTGCCAGCAACCGTCGAGGGAGTTCGGCGTACATTCAGTACTTC.

This sequence joins TRBV6-5 and TRBJ1-3; D is ambiguous. The CDR3 spans 15 residues. Germline values: CDR1 MNHEY, CDR2 SVGAGI. Trimming shortened V by 2 bases and J by 0 bases, and 8 bases separated the two germline ends. The CDR3 coding sequence is TGTGCCAGCAGTTACGATGGCAACTCTGGAAACACCATATATTTT. It encodes CASSYDGNSGNTIYF.

J is TRBJ1-4 and V is TRBV27; 10 nucleotides agree with TRBD1. CDR1 and CDR2 from the germline V gene are MNHEY and SMNVEV (reference sequence). CDR3 length equals 18 residues. Unmatched junction bases numbered 21, after V lost 6 bases and J lost 11 bases. In DNA form, the CDR3 reads TGTGCCAGCAGCATCTGGTCGACAGGGGGCTCCCGAAGGCGGAAACTGTTTTTT. Translated, it gives CASSIWSTGGSRRRKLFF. The full variable domain, completed using reference TRBV27 and TRBJ1-4, is EAQVTQNPRYLITVTGKKLTVTCSQNMNHEYMSWYRQDPGLGLRQIYYSMNVEVTDKGDVPEGYKVSRKEKRNFPLILESPSPNQTSLYFCASSIWSTGGSRRRKLFFGSGTQLSVL.

This clone was counted only a few times. The J gene is TRBJ2-3, the V gene TRBV29-1; D gene ambiguous. The CDR3 is 11 residues long. Germline V lookup: CDR1 SQVTM, CDR2 ANQGSEA. V lost 2 bases and J lost 6, with 6 bases in between. CDR3 DNA: TGCAGCGTTGAACTCTGGGATACGCAGTATTTT. Translation gives CSVELWDTQYF.

As to this clone: This same CDR3 is encoded by further DNA sequences in the sample. J is TRBJ1-2 and V is TRBV6-5, with D unclear. Germline CDR1 MNHEY, CDR2 SVGAGI. The CDR3 length is 13 residues. V lost 6 bases, J lost 0 bases, and 8 bases lay in between. For the CDR3, the DNA is TGTGCCAGCAGGGAGATATCTAACTATGGCTACACCTTC. This encodes CASREISNYGYTF.

This clone has ten or more counts. This chain links TRBV7-2 with TRBJ2-1, with D uncertain. The CDR3 is 13 residues long. Trimming took off 5 bases at V and 8 bases at J, with 13 bases between the two ends. Germline-derived CDR1 and CDR2 are SGHTA and FQGNSA. CDR3 loop: CASSPTAEDEQFF. The CDR3 DNA reads TGTGCCAGCAGCCCAACAGCAGAGGATGAGCAGTTCTTC.

The chain has TRBV30 and TRBJ2-7; D is undetermined. From germline, CDR1 is GTSNPN and CDR2 SVGIG (reference sequence). This CDR3 region has 16 residues. Deletions cut 3 bases from V and 4 bases from J, with 22 bases between. This CDR3 is CAWSPLGSTGVYEQYF. CDR3 nucleotide sequence: TGTGCCTGGAGCCCCTTGGGATCGACCGGAGTATACGAGCAGTACTTC.

The J gene is TRBJ2-7, the V gene TRBV27, with TRBD1 matching 10 bases. Germline values: CDR1 MNHEY, CDR2 SMNVEV (reference sequence). Trimming removed 4 bases from V and 2 bases from J; junction bases left unmatched: 5. The CDR3 extends over 15 amino acids. CDR3 in amino acids: CASSSTGTGAYEQYF. The CDR3 bases are TGTGCCAGCAGTTCGACCGGGACAGGGGCCTACGAGCAGTACTTC.

The CDR3 DNA is TGTGCCAGCAGCCTCGGAGTTGGGACAGAATATGGCTACACCTTC. It translates to CASSLGVGTEYGYTF. The rearrangement uses TRBV7-9 and TRBJ1-2; 7 bases agree with TRBD1. The V gene end was trimmed by 5 bases and the J gene end by 5 bases; junction bases not matched to a gene: 11. Per germline, CDR1 SEHNR and CDR2 FQNEAQ (reference sequence). The CDR3 loop spans 15 amino acids.

The chain is built from TRBV7-2 and TRBJ2-1; weak D call: TRBD2 (6 bases). Germline V gene data show CDR1 as SGHTA and CDR2 as FQGNSA. CDR3 size: 14 residues. Trimming left V 1 base short and J 7 bases short, with 11 bases between. The CDR3 protein is CASSLGLAINEQFF. The CDR3 DNA reads TGTGCCAGCAGCTTAGGGCTAGCGATAAATGAGCAGTTCTTC.

DNA for the CDR3: TGCGCCAGCAGCCCGCAGGGTTACCACTCTGGAAACACCATATATTTT. Translation: CASSPQGYHSGNTIYF. The V call is TRBV5-1, the J call TRBJ1-3, with D possibly matching TRBD1 (5 bases). Germline assignment: CDR1 SGHRS and CDR2 YFSETQ. This CDR3 comprises 16 residues. The V end lost 4 bases, the J end lost 0 bases, and 14 bases lay between the germline ends.

The chain couples TRBV20-1 to TRBJ2-7; D remains unclear. The CDR3 consists of 11 residues. The V gene's germline CDR1 is DFQATT and CDR2 SNEGSKA (reference sequence). V lost 7 bases, J lost 0 bases, and 7 bases lay in between. The CDR3 bases are TGCAGTGGACGCGACTCCTACGAGCAGTACTTC. Translated: CSGRDSYEQYF.

This clone has only a few counts. V usage is TRBV5-1 and J usage is TRBJ1-1; D perhaps matches TRBD1 (6 bases). Germline CDR1 and CDR2: SGHRS and YFSETQ. The CDR3 spans 16 residues. The V end was cut by 0 bases, the J end by 4 bases, with 16 bases between. CDR3 residues: CASSLGPGGGPTEAFF. In DNA, the CDR3 is TGCGCCAGCAGCTTGGGCCCCGGGGGGGGGCCCACTGAAGCTTTCTTT. Full variable domain (remainder filled in from reference TRBV5-1 and TRBJ1-1): KAGVTQTPRYLIKTRGQQVTLSCSPISGHRSVSWYQQTPGQGLQFLFEYFSETQRNKGNFPGRFSGRQFSNSRSEMNVSTLELGDSALYLCASSLGPGGGPTEAFFGQGTRLTVV.

The CDR3 nucleotides read TGCGCCAGCAGCCCCGGGACGCCGGGTGGGTACTATGGCTACACCTTC. Protein sequence: CASSPGTPGGYYGYTF. V gene TRBV5-1 combines with J gene TRBJ1-2, with D perhaps matching TRBD1 (5 bases). Germline values: CDR1 SGHRS, CDR2 YFSETQ. The CDR3 length is 16 residues. V dropped 4 bases and J dropped 3 bases, with 19 bases sitting between them.